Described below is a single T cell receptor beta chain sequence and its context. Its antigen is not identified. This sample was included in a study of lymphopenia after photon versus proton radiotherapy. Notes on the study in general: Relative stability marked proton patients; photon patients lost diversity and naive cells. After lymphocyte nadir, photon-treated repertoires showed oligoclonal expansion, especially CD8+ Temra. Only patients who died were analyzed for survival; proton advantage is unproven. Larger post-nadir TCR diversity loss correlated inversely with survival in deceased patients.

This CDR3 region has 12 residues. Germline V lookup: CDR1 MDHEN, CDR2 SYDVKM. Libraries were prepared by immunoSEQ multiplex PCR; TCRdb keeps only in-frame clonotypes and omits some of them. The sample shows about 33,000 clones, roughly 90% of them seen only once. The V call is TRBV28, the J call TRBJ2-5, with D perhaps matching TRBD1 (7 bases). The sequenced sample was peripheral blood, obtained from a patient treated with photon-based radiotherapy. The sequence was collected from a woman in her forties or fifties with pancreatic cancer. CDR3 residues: CGSQGGRETQYF. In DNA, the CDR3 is TGTGGCTCTCAGGGGGGTAGGGAGACCCAGTACTTC.